This T cell receptor beta chain was recorded in a study of blood T cell repertoires in COVID-19. On the study more broadly: Nucleic acid was either cDNA or gDNA, and it came from T cells, B-cell-depleted T cells, or PBMCs.

The count of this clone is one. The protocol was immunoSEQ multiplex PCR, while the TCRdb copy is restricted to in-frame clones and leaves out a portion. Of roughly 250,000 clones in the sample, approximately 91% were seen once. Trimming removed 7 bases from V and 2 bases from J, with 25 bases in between. There are 18 residues in the CDR3. Germline-derived CDR1 and CDR2 are SNHLY and FYNNEI. Participants were aged about 18 to 89 years from about two dozen US areas. Participants were placed into cohorts based on the clinical history they reported. The gene calls are TRBV2 and TRBJ2-3; unclear D gene. The sequenced sample consisted of PBMCs or T cells enriched from blood (not recorded which). The TCR was taken from a woman between 40 and 50 years old with acute COVID-19. This CDR3 reads CASTPNPPLAIYTDTQYF. The CDR3 bases are TGTGCCAGCACTCCCAACCCCCCATTGGCAATATACACAGATACGCAGTATTTT.